Here is one T cell receptor (beta chain) with its context. What antigen it recognizes has not been identified. No clone much larger than this one lies a single base away; base qualities are absent. This specimen comes from a study of control samples from healthy donors and cancer patients (dated by TCRdb to 2020 to 2021). The method was the immunoSEQ multiplex PCR assay. Drawn from immuneACCESS, this table holds only the in-frame rearrangements with V and J called that TCRdb kept. Clones are partly lost; checked studies trace under half to an unresolved V gene and leave the rest unexplained. Present in this sample are over 100,000 clones, more than 70% of which were seen just once. About 3.2% of the sample is taken by the ten largest. The CDR3 covers 14 residues, taking in both the cysteine and the phenylalanine. Only the CDR3 part of the read is kept: 42 bases, read in frame from the first base.

The sequencing input was blood. This sequence uses TRBV21-1 and TRBJ2-7; the tabulated D call, TRBD2, remains unverified against the DNA. TRBV21-1 is assigned pseudogene status. The TCR was taken from a man in his forties or fifties in good health. DNA sequence: TGTGCCAGCAGCAGTGGGTTCGAGGGCTACGAGCAGTACTTC. This is translated as CASSSGFEGYEQYF.